This T cell receptor (beta chain) is drawn from a study of blood T cell repertoires in COVID-19. At the level of the study: Nucleic acid was either cDNA or gDNA, and it came from T cells, B-cell-depleted T cells, or PBMCs.

Data came from immunoSEQ multiplex PCR; TCRdb stores just in-frame clones and leaves some out. The profile shows about 230,000 clones, about nine tenths of them singletons. The germline gives CDR1 SGHTS, CDR2 YDEGEE. The ends lost 7 bases at V and 4 bases at J; junction bases unmatched: 18. The CDR3 loop spans 18 amino acids. The participants were between about 18 and 90 years old and came from some 25 US areas. Participants reported their clinical history, and cohort assignment relied on those reports. Two negative PCRs, clearance, or symptom resolution were required of recovered Cohort 3 donors. This receptor was identified in a man younger than 35 who had recovered from COVID-19. The chain links TRBV5-8 to TRBJ2-1, with 9 bases lining up with TRBD2. Specimen: PBMCs or T cells enriched from blood (not recorded which). The CDR3: CASLGASGALIFYNEQFF. Written as DNA, the CDR3 is TGTGCCAGCTTGGGGGCTAGCGGGGCCCTAATTTTTTACAATGAGCAGTTCTTC.